Reported below is one TCR beta chain. As yet, its antigen is unknown. This sample was included in a study of T cell responses to AZD1222 COVID-19 vaccine. The assay was immunoSEQ multiplex PCR, and TCRdb's table has in-frame clones only and misses some. Of 140,000 to 150,000 clones in the sample, roughly 91% were seen once. Trimming removed 5 bases from V and 7 bases from J, with 12 bases in between. The CDR3 spans 14 residues. The V gene's germline CDR1 is SGHAT and CDR2 FQNNGV. Study results and limitations: Elevations in Spike-specific TCR breadth and depth followed administration of two AZD1222 doses. With dominance at 160-218 and 743-854, vaccine-associated CD4 TCRs spanned spike. Clonal diversity may have been underestimated in mostly white British donors.

The sample was peripheral blood, taken on day 0 of AZD1222 vaccination. This receptor was identified in an adult in good health. The V call is TRBV11-2, the J call TRBJ1-6, with D possibly TRBD1 on 5 matching bases. DNA for the CDR3: TGTGCCAGCAGCCTACCGGGACCGAATTCACCCCTCCACTTT. Amino acids: CASSLPGPNSPLHF.